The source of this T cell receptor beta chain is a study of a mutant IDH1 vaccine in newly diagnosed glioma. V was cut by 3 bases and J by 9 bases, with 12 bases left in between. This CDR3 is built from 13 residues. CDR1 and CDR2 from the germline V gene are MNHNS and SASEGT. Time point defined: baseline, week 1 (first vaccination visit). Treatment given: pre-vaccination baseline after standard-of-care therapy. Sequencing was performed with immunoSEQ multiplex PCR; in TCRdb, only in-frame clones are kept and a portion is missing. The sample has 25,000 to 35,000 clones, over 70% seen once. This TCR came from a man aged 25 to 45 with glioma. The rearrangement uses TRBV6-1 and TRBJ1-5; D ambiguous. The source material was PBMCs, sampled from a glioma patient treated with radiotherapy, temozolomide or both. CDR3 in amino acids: CASSDTARGPQHF. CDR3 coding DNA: TGTGCCAGCAGTGACACAGCCCGGGGGCCCCAGCATTTT.